This entry concerns a single T cell receptor (beta chain). The antigen is not known. The data were taken from a study of CXCR3-negative and CXCR3-positive naive CD8 T cells. Study-wide context: There were 130 million or so TRB reads altogether, and each library had about 1.5 +/- 0.3 million of them. Study-level findings and limits: Naive CXCR3-positive and CXCR3-negative cells shared TRBV-TRBJ usage; memory cells diverged. Memory CD8+ cells showed much lower diversity, while both naive subsets were comparably high.

5' RACE that incorporated UMI labels was used to prepare the TRB cDNA libraries. Using the 5' RACE reads, TCRdb records one entry per CDR3 protein without DNA. The sample totals fewer than 60,000 distinct CDR3 sequences. Researchers reported sorting every CD8+ T cell subset in triplicate, roughly 300,000 cells per sort. Sequencing was performed on memory CD8+ T cells from blood. The origin of this receptor is a human donor in good health. Some clones in this sample may be carry-over from other donors' samples.

CDR3 protein: CASSQRGLGNSPLHF. The chain joins TRBV14 to TRBJ1-6; TCRdb returns TRBD1, unconfirmable since there is no DNA. From germline, CDR1 is SGHDN and CDR2 FVKESK. The CDR3 covers 15 residues.